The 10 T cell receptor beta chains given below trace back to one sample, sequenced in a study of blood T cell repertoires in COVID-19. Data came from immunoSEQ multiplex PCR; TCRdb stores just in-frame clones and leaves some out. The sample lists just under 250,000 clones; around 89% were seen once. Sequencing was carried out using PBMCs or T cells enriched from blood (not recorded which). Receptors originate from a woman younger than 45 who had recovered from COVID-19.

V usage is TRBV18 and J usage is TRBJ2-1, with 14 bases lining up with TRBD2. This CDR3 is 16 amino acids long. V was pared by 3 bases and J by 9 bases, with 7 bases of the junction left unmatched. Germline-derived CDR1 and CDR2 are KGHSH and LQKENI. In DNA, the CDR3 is TGTGCCAGCTCACCGGCGGGACTAGCGGGAGCAAGTGAGCAGTTCTTC. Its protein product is CASSPAGLAGASEQFF.

CDR3 in DNA: TGTGCCAGCAGCCCTGAGACAGGGATCTCCTACGAGCAGTACTTC. Translation gives CASSPETGISYEQYF. The genes are TRBV5-4 and TRBJ2-7, with 7 bases that match TRBD1. The germline V gene encodes CDR1 SGHNT and CDR2 YYREEE (reference sequence). Trimming took 4 bases from V and 0 from J; bases not matched to a gene: 7. This CDR3 region has 15 residues.

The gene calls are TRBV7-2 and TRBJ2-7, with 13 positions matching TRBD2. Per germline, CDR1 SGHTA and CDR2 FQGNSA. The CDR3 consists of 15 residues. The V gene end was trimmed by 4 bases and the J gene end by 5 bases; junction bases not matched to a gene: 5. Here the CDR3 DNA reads TGTGCCAGCAGCTGGTCCGGACTAGCGGGAGACGAGCAGTACTTC. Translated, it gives CASSWSGLAGDEQYF. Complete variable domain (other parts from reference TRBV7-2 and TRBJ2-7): GAGVSQSPSNKVTEKGKDVELRCDPISGHTALYWYRQSLGQGLEFLIYFQGNSAPDKSGLPSDRFSAERTGGSVSTLTIQRTQQEDSAVYLCASSWSGLAGDEQYFGPGTRLTVT.

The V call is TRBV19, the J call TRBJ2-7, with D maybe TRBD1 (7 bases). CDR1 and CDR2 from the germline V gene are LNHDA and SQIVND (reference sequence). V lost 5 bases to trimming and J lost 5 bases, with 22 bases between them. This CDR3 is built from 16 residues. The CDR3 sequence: CASSAGRHHRGNEQYF. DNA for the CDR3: TGTGCCAGTAGTGCGGGGAGGCATCACAGGGGAAACGAGCAGTACTTC.

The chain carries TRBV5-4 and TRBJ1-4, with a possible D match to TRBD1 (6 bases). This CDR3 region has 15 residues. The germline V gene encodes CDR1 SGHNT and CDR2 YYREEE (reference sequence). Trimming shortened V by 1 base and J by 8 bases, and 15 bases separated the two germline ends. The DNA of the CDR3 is TGTGCCAGCAGCTTGTGGGGGGGCGCAAAAGAAAAACTGTTTTTT. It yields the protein CASSLWGGAKEKLFF.

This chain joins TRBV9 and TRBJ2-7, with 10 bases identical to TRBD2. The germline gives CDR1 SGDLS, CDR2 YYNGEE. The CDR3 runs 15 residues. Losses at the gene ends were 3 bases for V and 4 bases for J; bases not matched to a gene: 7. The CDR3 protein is CASSAGASGRYEQYF. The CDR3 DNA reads TGTGCCAGCAGCGCAGGGGCTAGCGGGAGATACGAGCAGTACTTC.

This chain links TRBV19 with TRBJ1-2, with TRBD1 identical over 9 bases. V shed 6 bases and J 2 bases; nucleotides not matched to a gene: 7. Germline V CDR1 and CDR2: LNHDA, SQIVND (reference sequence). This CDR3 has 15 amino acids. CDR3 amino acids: CASRPGQGRNYGYTF. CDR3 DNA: TGTGCCAGTAGACCGGGACAGGGCCGGAACTATGGCTACACCTTC.

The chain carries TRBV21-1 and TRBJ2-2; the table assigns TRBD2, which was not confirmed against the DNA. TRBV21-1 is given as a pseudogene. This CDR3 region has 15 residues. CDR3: CASSKGGGSTGELFF. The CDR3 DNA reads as TGTGCCAGCAGCAAAGGGGGCGGGAGCACCGGGGAGCTGTTTTTT.

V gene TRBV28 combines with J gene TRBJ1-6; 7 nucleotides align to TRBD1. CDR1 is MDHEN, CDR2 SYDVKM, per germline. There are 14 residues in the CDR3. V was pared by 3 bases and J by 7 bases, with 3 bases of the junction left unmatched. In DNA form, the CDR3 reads TGTGCCAGCAGTTTTGGGACAGCAAATTCACCCCTCCACTTT. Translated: CASSFGTANSPLHF. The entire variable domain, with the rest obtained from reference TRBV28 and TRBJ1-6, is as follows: DVKVTQSSRYLVKRTGEKVFLECVQDMDHENMFWYRQDPGLGLRLIYFSYDVKMKEKGDIPEGYSVSREKKERFSLILESASTNQTSMYLCASSFGTANSPLHFGNGTRLTVT.

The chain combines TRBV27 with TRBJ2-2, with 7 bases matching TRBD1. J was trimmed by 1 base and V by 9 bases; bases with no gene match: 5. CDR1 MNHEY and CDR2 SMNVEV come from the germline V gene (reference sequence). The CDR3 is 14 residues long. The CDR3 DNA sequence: TGTGCCAGTTTGGGACAGATGAACACCGGGGAGCTGTTTTTT. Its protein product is CASLGQMNTGELFF.